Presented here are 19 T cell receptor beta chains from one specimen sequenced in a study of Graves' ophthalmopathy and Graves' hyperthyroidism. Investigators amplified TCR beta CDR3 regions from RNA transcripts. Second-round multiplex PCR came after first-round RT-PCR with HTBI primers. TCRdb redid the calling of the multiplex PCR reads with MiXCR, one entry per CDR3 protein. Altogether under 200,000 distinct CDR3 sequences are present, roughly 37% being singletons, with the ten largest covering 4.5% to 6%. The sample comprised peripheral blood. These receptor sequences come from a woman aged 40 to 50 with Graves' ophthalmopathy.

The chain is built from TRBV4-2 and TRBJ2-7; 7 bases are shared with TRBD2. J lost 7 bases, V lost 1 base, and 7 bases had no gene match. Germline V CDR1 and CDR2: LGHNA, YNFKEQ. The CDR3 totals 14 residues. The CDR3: CASSQGREAGEQYF. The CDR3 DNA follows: TGTGCCAGCAGCCAAGGACGGGAGGCTGGGGAGCAGTACTTC.

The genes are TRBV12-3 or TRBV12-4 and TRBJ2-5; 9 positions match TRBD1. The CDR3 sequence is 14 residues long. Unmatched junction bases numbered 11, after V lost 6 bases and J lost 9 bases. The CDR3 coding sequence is TGTGCCAGCAGCCCGACAGGGGGTGGGGAGGCCCAGTACTTC. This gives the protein CASSPTGGGEAQYF.

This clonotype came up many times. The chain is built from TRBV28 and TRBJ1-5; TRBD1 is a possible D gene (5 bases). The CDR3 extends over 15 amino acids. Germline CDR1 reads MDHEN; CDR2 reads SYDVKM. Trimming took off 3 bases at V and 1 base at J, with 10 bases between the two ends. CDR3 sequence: CASSFSGDSNQPQHF. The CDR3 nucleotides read TGTGCCAGCAGTTTCTCGGGGGACAGCAATCAGCCCCAGCATTTT. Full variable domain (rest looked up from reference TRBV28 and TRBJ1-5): DVKVTQSSRYLVKRTGEKVFLECVQDMDHENMFWYRQDPGLGLRLIYFSYDVKMKEKGDIPEGYSVSREKKERFSLILESASTNQTSMYLCASSFSGDSNQPQHFGDGTRLSIL.

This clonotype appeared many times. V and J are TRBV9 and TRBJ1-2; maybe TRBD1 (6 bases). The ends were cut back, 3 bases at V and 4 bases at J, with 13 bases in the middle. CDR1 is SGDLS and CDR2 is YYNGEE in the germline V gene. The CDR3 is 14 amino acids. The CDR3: CASSALQGSYGYTF. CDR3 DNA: TGTGCCAGCAGCGCTCTACAGGGTTCCTATGGCTACACCTTC.

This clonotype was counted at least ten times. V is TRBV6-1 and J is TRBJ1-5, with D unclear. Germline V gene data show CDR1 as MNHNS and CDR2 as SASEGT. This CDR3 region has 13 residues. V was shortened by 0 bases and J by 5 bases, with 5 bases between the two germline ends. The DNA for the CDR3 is TGTGCCAGCAGTGAAGCGATCTATCAGCCCCAGCATTTT. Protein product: CASSEAIYQPQHF.

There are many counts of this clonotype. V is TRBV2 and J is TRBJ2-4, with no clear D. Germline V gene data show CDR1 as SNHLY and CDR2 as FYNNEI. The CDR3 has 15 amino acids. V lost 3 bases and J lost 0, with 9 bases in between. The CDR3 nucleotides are TGTGCCAGCAGTGAGACCTATATAGCCAAAAACATTCAGTACTTC. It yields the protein CASSETYIAKNIQYF.

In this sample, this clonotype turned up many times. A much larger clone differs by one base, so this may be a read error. CDR3: CASSAQRTGNCGYTF. The DNA for the CDR3 is TGTGCCAGCAGTGCCCAACGGACAGGGAACTGTGGCTACACCTTC. This chain links TRBV2 with TRBJ1-2; TRBD1 matches 8 bases. The CDR3 is 15 amino acids. The germline V gene encodes CDR1 SNHLY and CDR2 FYNNEI.

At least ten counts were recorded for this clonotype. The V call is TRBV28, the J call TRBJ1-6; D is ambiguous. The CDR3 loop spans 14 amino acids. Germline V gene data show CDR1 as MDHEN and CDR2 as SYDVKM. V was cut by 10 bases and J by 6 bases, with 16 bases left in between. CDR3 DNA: TGTGCCACCACCAAATCAGGCGTTAATTCACCCCTCCACTTT. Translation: CATTKSGVNSPLHF.

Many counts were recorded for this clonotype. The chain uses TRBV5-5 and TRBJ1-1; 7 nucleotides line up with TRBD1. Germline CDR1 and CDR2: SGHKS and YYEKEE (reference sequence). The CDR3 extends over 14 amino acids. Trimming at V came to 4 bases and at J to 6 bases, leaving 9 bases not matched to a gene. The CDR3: CASSGSGGRAEAFF. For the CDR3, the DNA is TGTGCCAGCAGCGGGTCAGGGGGTCGGGCTGAAGCTTTCTTT.

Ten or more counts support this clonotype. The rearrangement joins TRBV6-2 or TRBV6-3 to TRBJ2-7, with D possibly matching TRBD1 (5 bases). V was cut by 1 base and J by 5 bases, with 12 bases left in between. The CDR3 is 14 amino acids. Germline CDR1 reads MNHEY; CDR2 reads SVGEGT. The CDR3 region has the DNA TGTGCCAGCAGTTACTTGTGGGTCAGGGACGAGCAGTACTTC. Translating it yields CASSYLWVRDEQYF.

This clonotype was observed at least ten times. The CDR3 nucleotides read TGTGCCAGCAGCGCCTGGGACACCAAAGGGGAGACCCAGTACTTC. Its protein product is CASSAWDTKGETQYF. The chain links TRBV9 to TRBJ2-5; a weak D match, TRBD1 (6 bases). V lost 3 bases, J lost 5 bases, and 17 bases lay in between. This CDR3 region has 15 residues. Germline V gene data show CDR1 as SGDLS and CDR2 as YYNGEE.

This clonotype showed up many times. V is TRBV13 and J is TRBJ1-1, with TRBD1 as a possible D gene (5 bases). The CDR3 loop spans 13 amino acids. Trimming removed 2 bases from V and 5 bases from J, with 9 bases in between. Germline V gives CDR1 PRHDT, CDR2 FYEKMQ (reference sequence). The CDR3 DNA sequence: TGTGCCAGCAGCTTAAATGGGGGTACTGAAGCTTTCTTT. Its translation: CASSLNGGTEAFF.

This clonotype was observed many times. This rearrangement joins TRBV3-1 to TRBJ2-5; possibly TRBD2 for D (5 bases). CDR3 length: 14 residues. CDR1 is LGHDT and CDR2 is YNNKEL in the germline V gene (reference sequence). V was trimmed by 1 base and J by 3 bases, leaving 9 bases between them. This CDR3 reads CASSQATGEETQYF. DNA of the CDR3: TGTGCCAGCAGCCAAGCGACCGGGGAAGAGACCCAGTACTTC.

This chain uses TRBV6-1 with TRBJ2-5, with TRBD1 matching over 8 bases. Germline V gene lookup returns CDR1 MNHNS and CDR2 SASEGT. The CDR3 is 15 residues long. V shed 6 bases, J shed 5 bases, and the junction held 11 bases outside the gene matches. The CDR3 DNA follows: TGTGCCAGCAGCAGTGGACAGGGTGGGGAGGAGACCCAGTACTTC. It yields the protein CASSSGQGGEETQYF.

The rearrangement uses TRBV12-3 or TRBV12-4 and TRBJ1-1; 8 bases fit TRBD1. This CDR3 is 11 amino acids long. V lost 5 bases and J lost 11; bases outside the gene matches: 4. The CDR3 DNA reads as TGTGCCAGCAGTCGGACAGGGAGGGCTTTCTTT. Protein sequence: CASSRTGRAFF.

For the CDR3, the DNA is TGTGCCAGCAGCACCCGGACAGATTTGAACACTGAAGCTTTCTTT. Protein product: CASSTRTDLNTEAFF. The chain links TRBV7-2 to TRBJ1-1, with a tentative D call TRBD1 (6 bases). V lost 5 bases, J lost 0 bases, and 13 bases lay in between. The CDR3 has 15 residues. Germline CDR1 and CDR2: SGHTA and FQGNSA.

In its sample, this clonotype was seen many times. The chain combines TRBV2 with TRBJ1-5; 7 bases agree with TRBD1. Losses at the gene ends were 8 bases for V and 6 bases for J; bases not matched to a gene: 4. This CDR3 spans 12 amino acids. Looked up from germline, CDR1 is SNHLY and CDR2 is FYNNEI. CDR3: CASQGGAQPQHF. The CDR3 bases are TGTGCCAGCCAGGGGGGGGCTCAGCCCCAGCATTTT.

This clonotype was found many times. CDR3 protein: CASQDMLTGNTIYF. CDR3 bases: TGTGCCTCCCAGGACATGCTGACTGGAAACACCATATATTTT. The chain uses TRBV19 and TRBJ1-3, with D tentatively TRBD1 (5 bases). Germline CDR1 is LNHDA and CDR2 is SQIVND (reference sequence). Deletions cut 11 bases from V and 2 bases from J, with 16 bases between. The CDR3 covers 14 residues.

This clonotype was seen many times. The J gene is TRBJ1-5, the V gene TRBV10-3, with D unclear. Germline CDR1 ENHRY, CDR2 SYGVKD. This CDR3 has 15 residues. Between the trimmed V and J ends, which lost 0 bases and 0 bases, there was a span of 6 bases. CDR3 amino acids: CAISESGYSNQPQHF. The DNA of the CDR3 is TGTGCCATCAGTGAGTCGGGGTATAGCAATCAGCCCCAGCATTTT.